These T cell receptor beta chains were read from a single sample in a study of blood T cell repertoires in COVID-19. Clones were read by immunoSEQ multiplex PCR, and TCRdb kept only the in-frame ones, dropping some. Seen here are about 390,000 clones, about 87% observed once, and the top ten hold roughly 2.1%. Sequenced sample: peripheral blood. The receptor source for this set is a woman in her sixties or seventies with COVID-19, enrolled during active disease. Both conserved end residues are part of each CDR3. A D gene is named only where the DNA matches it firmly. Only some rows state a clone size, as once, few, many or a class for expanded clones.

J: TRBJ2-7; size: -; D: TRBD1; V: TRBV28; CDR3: CASSSSGTGGYEQYF; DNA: TGTGCCAGCAGTTCTTCCGGGACAGGGGGCTACGAGCAGTACTTC
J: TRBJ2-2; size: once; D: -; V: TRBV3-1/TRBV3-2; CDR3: CASSQGYTTFLTGELFF; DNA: TGTGCCAGCAGCCAAGGTTATACGACTTTCCTCACCGGGGAGCTGTTTTTT
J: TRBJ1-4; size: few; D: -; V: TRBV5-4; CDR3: CASSPEGDPRSEKLFF; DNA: TGTGCCAGCAGTCCCGAGGGGGACCCTCGGAGTGAAAAACTGTTTTTT
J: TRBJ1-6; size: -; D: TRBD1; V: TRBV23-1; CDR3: CASSRGQAYNSPLHF; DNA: TGCGCCAGCAGCCGAGGACAGGCCTATAATTCACCCCTCCACTTT
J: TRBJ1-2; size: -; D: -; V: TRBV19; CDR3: CASSIGGSANYGYTF; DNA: TGTGCCAGTAGTATAGGCGGGAGCGCTAACTATGGCTACACCTTC
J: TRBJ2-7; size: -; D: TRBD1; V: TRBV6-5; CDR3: CASTDRGYEQYF; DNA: TGTGCCAGTACTGACAGGGGCTACGAGCAGTACTTC
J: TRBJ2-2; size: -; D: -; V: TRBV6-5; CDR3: CASTEAGELFF; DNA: TGTGCCAGCACAGAGGCCGGGGAGCTGTTTTTT
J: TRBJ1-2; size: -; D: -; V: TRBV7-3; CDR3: CASSLRANYGYTF; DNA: TGTGCCAGCAGCTTAAGGGCCAACTATGGCTACACCTTC
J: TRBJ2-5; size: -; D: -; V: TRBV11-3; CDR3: CASSSDTASETQYF; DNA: TGTGCCAGCAGCTCCGACACGGCGTCAGAGACCCAGTACTTC
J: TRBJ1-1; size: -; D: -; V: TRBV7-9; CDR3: CASSLIGEAEAFF; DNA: TGTGCCAGCAGCTTAATAGGGGAAGCTGAAGCTTTCTTT
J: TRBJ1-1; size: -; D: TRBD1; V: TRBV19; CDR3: CASNDRVNTEAFF; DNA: TGTGCCAGTAACGACAGGGTGAACACTGAAGCTTTCTTT
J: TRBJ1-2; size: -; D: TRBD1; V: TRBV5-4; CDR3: CASSLDGTGWGGYTF; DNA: TGTGCCAGCAGCTTGGATGGGACAGGGTGGGGTGGCTACACCTTC